The present TCR beta chain was sequenced within a study of T cell responses to AZD1222 COVID-19 vaccine (dated by TCRdb to the early 2020s). With regard to the full study: AZD1222 recipients whose second dose came at about 4 weeks and those whose second dose came at about 12 weeks were combined into one group, since spike-specific TCR depth and breadth did not differ between the two schedules. TCR sequencing was performed for more than 230 trial participants, of whom roughly 200 were given two doses of AZD1222 and around 25 were given two doses of MenACWY control vaccine. Trial participants were enrolled by age into 18-55, 56-69 and 70-plus year subgroups, with approximately 160, 26 and 62 TCR-sequenced participants respectively.

Results the study describes overall, beyond this receptor: Vaccine-associated CD4 TCRs spanned the whole spike protein, with dominant responses in regions 160-218 and 743-854. Because no day 14 peak-response samples were available, repertoires were characterized only after the peak T cell response. Epitopes outside the regions mutated in the B.1.351 and B.1.1.7 variants were reportedly recognized by nearly half of the unique spike-specific TCRs. Conclusions about previously exposed vaccinees are limited because only a handful of AZD1222 recipients were SARS-CoV-2 seropositive at baseline. In the small 56-69-year group, the increase in depth fell short of significance, most likely because of low power. Spike-specific TCR breadth and depth rose significantly after two AZD1222 doses compared with day 0 and with MenACWY recipients. Most participants were white British and females outnumbered males, and the authors suggested that clonal diversity may have been underestimated.

Between the V and J ends, shortened by 1 base and 1 base respectively, the junction contains 5 bases. CDR1 and CDR2 are drawn from the germline V gene (reference sequence): GTSNPN, SVGIG. The CDR3 spans 12 residues, from the cysteine through the phenylalanine. The entry retains the CDR3 DNA only, 36 bases that are in frame from base 1. Turning to this clone: Its specific antigen is unknown. There are no base qualities to consult, and no much larger clone falls within one base.

The CDR3 regions of human TCRbeta chains were subjected to immunosequencing. In the paper's pipeline: TCRs in the repertoires were compared against a reference library of SARS-CoV-2-specific TCRs that had been generated with the MIRA antigen-specificity platform. Breadth was defined as the fraction of unique TCRs that were SARS-CoV-2-associated. Depth was defined as the fraction of total T cells that were SARS-CoV-2-associated. Using the MIRA data, each spike-specific TCR was assigned both to the spike region to which the TCR was reactive and to a CD4 or CD8 class. Log10-transformed breadth and depth values were compared by one-way ANOVA with Sidak's multiple comparisons tests. The table was pulled from immuneACCESS by TCRdb, which kept in-frame rearrangements only. Such tables lose some clones; where checked, under half of the loss comes from unresolved V genes, and the rest has no known cause. D and trimming come from the DNA, and the V and J calls and clone size come from that table. In this sample the table shows 100,000 to 150,000 clones, about 89% of which occur a single time. The leading ten clones occupy roughly 1.6% of the sample.

The sample's time point label is to be understood as: baseline before first vaccination. Vaccinee samples came from UK trials COV001 and COV002, including a single-blind randomized controlled phase 2/3 trial of AZD1222 (ChAdOx1 nCoV-19) in healthy adults. For TCRbeta chain sequencing, PBMC samples were collected from trial participants at day 0 and at day 28 after the second dose. Sequencing was performed on peripheral blood, taken on day 0 of AZD1222 vaccination. The rearrangement joined TRBV30 to TRBJ2-7; the D region may be TRBD1 or TRBD2, each matching 5 bases equally. The clonotype comes from an adult in good health. The DNA reads as follows: TGTGCCTGGAGTGGGGGGTCCTACGAGCAGTACTTC. It is translated as CAWSGGSYEQYF.